This TCR beta chain was sequenced for a study of OX40 agonist ivuxolimab in advanced cancers. Study at large: Subjects had a mean age of around 60 years, with a range of 23 to 79; about 83% were male. Whole-study findings and limits: The CD4+ and CD8+ T cells in the blood had expanded clonally by week 6 at 0.1 to 3.0 mg/kg.

Clones were sequenced by immunoSEQ multiplex PCR, and TCRdb holds only the in-frame ones, with some missing. The sample comprises more than 80,000 clones, roughly 94% of which are singletons, and roughly 2.6% rests with the top ten. The germline V and J ends were trimmed by 0 bases and 6 bases, with 12 bases remaining between them. This CDR3 contains 14 residues. Germline CDR1 SGDLS, CDR2 YYNGEE. With respect to this clone: Its target is not known.

The specimen was CD4+ or CD8+ T cells sorted from blood, collected in a trial of the OX40 agonist ivuxolimab. The receptor was derived from an adult with an advanced solid tumor such as melanoma, head and neck, liver or kidney cancer. The chain is built from TRBV9 and TRBJ2-5, with D possibly matching TRBD2 (7 bases). The CDR3 bases are TGTGCCAGCAGCGTAGGAGAGGGGGGGAAGACCCAGTACTTC. Translating gives CASSVGEGGKTQYF.